The rows below give T cell receptor beta chains drawn from one sample of a study of CD8 T cells in Susac syndrome. A single record per CDR3 protein comes from TCRdb applying MiXCR to the immunoSEQ multiplex PCR reads. Of 100,000 to 110,000 distinct CDR3 sequences in the sample, around 96% are singletons; the top ten hold 0.3%. Sequences were obtained from CD8+ T cells from PBMCs. The source is a human donor with Susac syndrome. Both conserved end residues are part of each CDR3. A D gene is named only where the DNA matches it firmly. Clone size appears in some rows only: once, few, many, or a class for an expanded clone.

D,J,size,V,CDR3,DNA
.,TRBJ2-3,.,TRBV7-9,CASSRQGSTDTQYF,TGTGCCAGCAGCCGCCAGGGGAGCACAGATACGCAGTATTTT
.,TRBJ1-1,once,TRBV20-1,CSASRREGAFF,TGCAGTGCTAGTCGCCGGGAGGGGGCTTTCTTT
.,TRBJ1-5,.,TRBV29-1,CSVETFGQPQHF,TGCAGCGTTGAAACGTTCGGCCAGCCCCAGCATTTT
.,TRBJ2-5,.,TRBV27,CASSLLGQETQYF,TGTGCCAGCAGTTTACTAGGGCAAGAGACCCAGTACTTC
TRBD2,TRBJ2-3,.,TRBV27,CASRTSAGDTQYF,TGTGCCAGCAGGACTTCAGCGGGGGATACGCAGTATTTT
.,TRBJ2-6,.,TRBV4-1,CASSQDRAGVLTF,TGCGCCAGCAGCCAAGACAGGGCTGGCGTCCTGACTTTC
.,TRBJ2-3,.,TRBV11-2,CASSFAGGGTDTQYF,TGTGCCAGCAGCTTTGCAGGCGGGGGCACAGATACGCAGTATTTT
.,TRBJ1-1,.,TRBV7-9,CASGKKRNTEAFF,TGTGCCAGCGGCAAAAAGAGGAACACTGAAGCTTTCTTT
TRBD1,TRBJ1-5,few,TRBV6-6,CASSLQGNQPQHF,TGTGCCAGCAGTCTACAGGGGAATCAGCCCCAGCATTTT
TRBD1,TRBJ2-5,.,TRBV12-3/TRBV12-4,CASRGSGTGQETQYF,TGTGCCAGCAGAGGGAGCGGGACAGGGCAAGAGACCCAGTACTTC
.,TRBJ2-7,.,TRBV28,CASSPGYRAVSYEQYF,TGTGCCAGCAGTCCCGGATACAGGGCTGTGTCCTACGAGCAGTACTTC
TRBD2,TRBJ2-1,.,TRBV4-2,CASSQDLVESGTYNEQFF,TGTGCCAGCAGCCAAGATCTGGTGGAGAGCGGGACCTACAATGAGCAGTTCTTC
TRBD1,TRBJ2-2,.,TRBV4-2,CASSEGAFTGELFF,TGTGCCAGCAGCGAGGGGGCCTTTACCGGGGAGCTGTTTTTT
.,TRBJ2-1,.,TRBV11-2,CASSSGTPNEQFF,TGTGCCAGCAGCTCCGGGACCCCAAATGAGCAGTTCTTC
TRBD2,TRBJ2-3,.,TRBV7-3,CASSTLLAGASTDTQYF,TGTGCCAGCAGCACCCTGCTAGCGGGGGCTTCCACAGATACGCAGTATTTT
.,TRBJ2-1,.,TRBV7-9,CASSLRPPNGNNEQFF,TGTGCCAGCAGCTTACGACCCCCTAATGGGAACAATGAGCAGTTCTTC
.,TRBJ1-4,.,TRBV14,CASSQAPKVEKLFF,TGTGCCAGCAGCCAAGCCCCCAAGGTCGAAAAACTGTTTTTT
TRBD2,TRBJ2-5,.,TRBV6-1,CASIPPSGGGQETQYF,TGTGCCAGCATCCCTCCCTCGGGGGGAGGCCAGGAGACCCAGTACTTC
.,TRBJ2-3,.,TRBV5-4,CASSSPVSTDTQYF,TGTGCCAGCAGCTCCCCGGTCTCCACAGATACGCAGTATTTT
.,TRBJ1-1,.,TRBV4-1,CASSPQASMNTEAFF,TGCGCCAGCAGCCCCCAAGCATCCATGAACACTGAAGCTTTCTTT
TRBD1,TRBJ1-2,.,TRBV7-9,CASSDPGTGGYTF,TGTGCCAGCAGCGACCCCGGGACAGGGGGATACACCTTC
.,TRBJ2-2,once,TRBV12-3/TRBV12-4,CASSLPSQGLSGELFF,TGTGCCAGCAGTTTACCCTCACAGGGACTGTCCGGGGAGCTGTTTTTT
TRBD1,TRBJ2-7,once,TRBV4-1,CASSQGTGDYEQYF,TGCGCCAGCAGCCAAGGAACAGGGGACTACGAGCAGTACTTC
.,TRBJ2-7,.,TRBV29-1,CSVVGPSGEQYF,TGCAGCGTTGTGGGGCCGTCTGGAGAGCAGTACTTC
TRBD2,TRBJ2-1,.,TRBV4-1,CASSLPSGDNEQFF,TGCGCCAGCAGCCTTCCTAGCGGAGACAATGAGCAGTTCTTC